The 8 T cell receptor beta chains below all came from one sample that was sequenced in a study of blood T cells in healthy people across ages. For the second PCR, which ran for roughly 6 to 11 cycles, a sample-barcoded 5' primer and a J-beta primer mix were used. TCRdb recomputed calls from the 5' RACE reads with MiXCR, one row per CDR3 protein. The table lists roughly 1.9 million distinct CDR3 sequences, roughly two fifths of them singletons. Material for sequencing was blood. These receptors all come from a human donor in good health.

This clonotype was detected only a few times. The chain uses TRBV7-9 and TRBJ2-7; perhaps D is TRBD1 or TRBD2 (6 bases each). The CDR3 totals 14 residues. Germline V gives CDR1 SEHNR, CDR2 FQNEAQ (reference sequence). V shed 3 bases and J shed 1 base, with 10 bases lying between them. The CDR3 coding sequence is TGTGCCAGCAGCTTTACGGGGGCGTCCTACGAGCAGTACTTC. This codes for CASSFTGASYEQYF.

This chain connects TRBV4-3 to TRBJ1-2; 8 nucleotides line up with TRBD1. From germline, CDR1 is LGHNA and CDR2 YSLEER. The length of the CDR3 is 16 residues. J gave up 6 bases and V 5 bases, and 14 bases lay outside the gene matches. CDR3 loop: CASSFFTGGSLDGYTF. The CDR3 nucleotides read TGCGCCAGCAGCTTTTTTACAGGGGGGAGTTTAGATGGCTACACCTTC.

This clonotype was seen a few times. The genes are TRBV3-1 and TRBJ1-6; D ambiguous. CDR1 is LGHDT, CDR2 YNNKEL, per germline (reference sequence). V lost 1 base to trimming and J lost 10 bases, with 11 bases between them. The CDR3 is made up of 14 amino acids. CDR3 nucleotide sequence: TGTGCCAGCAGCCAAGCCCAAGGGATATCACCCCTCCACTTT. This translates into CASSQAQGISPLHF.

CDR3 DNA: TGCAGTGTAGGCGGGCCGTACACAGATACGCAGTATTTT. Translation: CSVGGPYTDTQYF. The genes are TRBV20-1 and TRBJ2-3; D may be TRBD2 (5 bases). CDR3 length equals 13 residues. The V and J ends lost 7 bases and 2 bases respectively, with 13 bases between them. In germline, CDR1 is DFQATT, CDR2 SNEGSKA (reference sequence).

The chain combines TRBV5-1 with TRBJ1-6; 8 positions agree with TRBD1. The V segment lost 5 bases and the J segment 7 bases; nucleotides outside the gene matches: 2. The CDR3 contains 13 residues. CDR1 is SGHRS and CDR2 is YFSETQ in the germline V gene. CDR3 region: CASRDRANSPLHF. CDR3 nucleotides: TGCGCCAGCAGGGACAGGGCAAATTCACCCCTCCACTTT.

There are a few counts of this clonotype. This chain joins TRBV20-1 and TRBJ2-1, with TRBD2 matching over 14 bases. CDR1 and CDR2 (germline): DFQATT, SNEGSKA (reference sequence). V shed 6 bases, J shed 5 bases, and the junction held 6 bases outside the gene matches. This CDR3 has 15 amino acids. The CDR3 coding sequence is TGCAGTGCCTGCGCGACTAGCGGGGGGGACAATGAGCAGTTCTTC. Translated, it gives CSACATSGGDNEQFF.

The chain is built from TRBV4-2 and TRBJ1-1; 8 bases map to TRBD1. This CDR3 has 17 residues. The V segment lost 4 bases and the J segment 3 bases; nucleotides outside the gene matches: 13. Germline V gene sequence: CDR1 LGHNA, CDR2 YNFKEQ. Here the CDR3 reads CASSPRAGQGWDTEAFF. The CDR3, as DNA: TGTGCCAGCAGCCCGAGGGCCGGACAGGGTTGGGACACTGAAGCTTTCTTT.

The V and J genes are TRBV18 and TRBJ2-4; possibly TRBD1 for D (5 bases). Germline V CDR1 and CDR2: KGHSH, LQKENI. This CDR3 region has 13 residues. V was clipped by 2 bases and J by 5 bases, with 7 bases between them. The CDR3 DNA is TGTGCCAGCTCACCAGGGGCGGAAAACATTCAGTACTTC. This encodes CASSPGAENIQYF. Together with reference TRBV18 and TRBJ2-4, the CDR3 gives the full variable domain: NAGVMQNPRHLVRRRGQEARLRCSPMKGHSHVYWYRQLPEEGLKFMVYLQKENIIDESGMPKERFSAEFPKEGPSILRIQQVVRGDSAAYFCASSPGAENIQYFGAGTRLSVL.